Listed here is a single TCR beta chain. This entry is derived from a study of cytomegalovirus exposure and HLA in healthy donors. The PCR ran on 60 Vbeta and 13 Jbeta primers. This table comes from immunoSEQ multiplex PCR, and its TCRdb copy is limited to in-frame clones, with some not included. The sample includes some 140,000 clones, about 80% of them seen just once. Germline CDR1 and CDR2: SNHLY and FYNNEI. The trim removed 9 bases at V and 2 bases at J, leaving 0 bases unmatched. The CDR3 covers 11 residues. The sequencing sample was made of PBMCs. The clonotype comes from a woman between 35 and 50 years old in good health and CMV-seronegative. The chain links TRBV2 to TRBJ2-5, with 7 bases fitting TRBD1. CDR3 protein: CARGQQETQYF. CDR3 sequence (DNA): TGTGCCAGGGGACAGCAAGAGACCCAGTACTTC. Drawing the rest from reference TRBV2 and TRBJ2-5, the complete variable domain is EPEVTQTPSHQVTQMGQEVILRCVPISNHLYFYWYRQILGQKVEFLVSFYNNEISEKSEIFDDQFSVERPDGSNFTLKIRSTKLEDSAMYFCARGQQETQYFGPGTRLLVL.